The 25 T cell receptor beta chains reported below all come from one sample, sequenced in a study of cytomegalovirus exposure and HLA in healthy donors. With 60 Vbeta and 13 Jbeta primers, the PCR was carried out. The data were produced by immunoSEQ multiplex PCR, yet TCRdb's version contains in-frame clones alone and is incomplete. The top ten clones hold less than 4.5% of a sample with 250,000 to 350,000 clones, 86% of them seen once. Sample: PBMCs. The receptor source for this set is a middle-aged man in good health and CMV-seropositive.

For this clone: At one boundary the junction diverges from the germline segment, which might be a read error. The V gene is TRBV7-9, the J gene TRBJ1-1; D possibly corresponds to TRBD1 (6 bases). The CDR3 has 15 residues. CDR1 and CDR2 (germline): SEHNR, FQNEAQ (reference sequence). The CDR3 DNA follows: TGTTCCAGCAGCTCAGGGGTCGGGGATGCCACTGAAGCTTTCTTT. It translates to CSSSSGVGDATEAFF.

The count of this clone is one. The CDR3: CASSHWVLAGNQPQHF. The CDR3 region has the DNA TGCGCCAGCAGCCACTGGGTACTAGCGGGCAATCAGCCCCAGCATTTT. The V gene is TRBV4-1, the J gene TRBJ1-5, with D hard to call. CDR3 length: 16 amino acids. Looked up from germline, CDR1 is MGHRA and CDR2 is YSYEKL. Trimming took off 3 bases at V and 2 bases at J, with 14 bases between the two ends.

The chain links TRBV19 to TRBJ1-5; tentative D call: TRBD1 (6 bases). Germline V gene lookup returns CDR1 LNHDA and CDR2 SQIVND (reference sequence). V lost 2 bases to trimming and J lost 1 base, with 27 bases between them. The CDR3 extends over 21 amino acids. CDR3 amino acids: CASSISGVGSRTEKSNQPQHF. The CDR3 bases are TGTGCCAGTAGTATAAGTGGGGTGGGCAGCCGGACAGAGAAGAGCAATCAGCCCCAGCATTTT.

The sample holds one count of this clone. The V call is TRBV19, the J call TRBJ2-7; a possible D gene is TRBD1 (6 bases). V lost 6 bases, J lost 2 bases, and 17 bases lay in between. CDR1 is LNHDA, CDR2 SQIVND, per germline (reference sequence). This CDR3 contains 15 residues. CDR3 protein: CASSSAATGPYEQYF. The CDR3 nucleotides are TGTGCCAGTAGCTCCGCCGCGACAGGACCCTACGAGCAGTACTTC. Full variable domain (outside the CDR3, taken from reference TRBV19 and TRBJ2-7): DGGITQSPKYLFRKEGQNVTLSCEQNLNHDAMYWYRQDPGQGLRLIYYSQIVNDFQKGDIAEGYSVSREKKESFPLTVTSAQKNPTAFYLCASSSAATGPYEQYFGPGTRLTVT.

CDR3 in DNA: TGTGCCAGTAGTCCCCGGACAGGCTCCACAGATACGCAGTATTTT. This sequence encodes CASSPRTGSTDTQYF. V and J are TRBV19 and TRBJ2-3; 7 bases line up with TRBD1. This CDR3 region has 15 residues. Germline lookup yields CDR1 LNHDA and CDR2 SQIVND (reference sequence). The V gene end was trimmed by 5 bases and the J gene end by 2 bases; junction bases not matched to a gene: 7.

The rearrangement uses TRBV7-9 and TRBJ1-3, with TRBD1 matching 7 bases. The CDR3 covers 14 residues. Germline assignment: CDR1 SEHNR and CDR2 FQNEAQ (reference sequence). V was clipped by 5 bases and J by 3 bases; unmatched bases: 4. CDR3 protein: CASSPRDSGNTIYF. The DNA of the CDR3 is TGTGCCAGCAGCCCCCGGGACAGTGGAAACACCATATATTTT.

The J gene is TRBJ2-2, the V gene TRBV7-3; TRBD2 is a possible D gene (6 bases). V lost 0 bases and J 0 bases, leaving 11 bases between the germline ends. Germline-derived CDR1 and CDR2 are SGHTA and FQGTGA. The CDR3 sequence is 17 residues long. The CDR3 DNA reads TGTGCCAGCAGCTTAACTAGAGTAGCGGCGAACACCGGGGAGCTGTTTTTT. Amino acid sequence: CASSLTRVAANTGELFF. Variable domain in full (rest from reference TRBV7-3 and TRBJ2-2): GAGVSQTPSNKVTEKGKYVELRCDPISGHTALYWYRQSLGQGPEFLIYFQGTGAADDSGLPNDRFFAVRPEGSVSTLKIQRTERGDSAVYLCASSLTRVAANTGELFFGEGSRLTVL.

The V call is TRBV5-1, the J call TRBJ1-1; 9 nucleotides line up with TRBD1. V shed 0 bases and J 3 bases; nucleotides not matched to a gene: 9. This CDR3 has 17 residues. CDR1 is SGHRS, CDR2 YFSETQ, per germline. This CDR3 reads CASSLEAGTGLYTEAFF. As DNA, the CDR3 is TGCGCCAGCAGCTTGGAGGCCGGGACAGGGCTATACACTGAAGCTTTCTTT. Drawing the rest from reference TRBV5-1 and TRBJ1-1, the complete variable domain is KAGVTQTPRYLIKTRGQQVTLSCSPISGHRSVSWYQQTPGQGLQFLFEYFSETQRNKGNFPGRFSGRQFSNSRSEMNVSTLELGDSALYLCASSLEAGTGLYTEAFFGQGTRLTVV.

The chain uses TRBV7-3 and TRBJ2-3; possibly TRBD1 for D (5 bases). The V and J ends lost 5 bases and 0 bases respectively, with 12 bases between them. The CDR3 spans 15 residues. Germline values: CDR1 SGHTA, CDR2 FQGTGA. In DNA form, the CDR3 reads TGTGCCAGCAGCATGGACACCCCTAGCACAGATACGCAGTATTTT. Protein sequence: CASSMDTPSTDTQYF.

V gene TRBV19 combines with J gene TRBJ2-5; weak D call: TRBD1 (6 bases). Germline CDR1 is LNHDA and CDR2 is SQIVND (reference sequence). The V end lost 6 bases, the J end lost 1 base, and 18 bases lay between the germline ends. The CDR3 consists of 16 residues. CDR3 sequence: CASSNIGQITQETQYF. In nucleotides, the CDR3 is TGTGCCAGTAGCAACATCGGACAGATCACCCAAGAGACCCAGTACTTC.

The chain recombines TRBV7-9 with TRBJ2-1; 7 nucleotides agree with TRBD1. Germline V lookup: CDR1 SEHNR, CDR2 FQNEAQ (reference sequence). CDR3 length equals 14 residues. V was pared by 1 base and J by 7 bases, with 4 bases of the junction left unmatched. The CDR3, as DNA: TGTGCCAGCAGCTTAGAGGACAGGCTAAATGAGCAGTTCTTC. Protein sequence: CASSLEDRLNEQFF.

About this clone: Other DNA sequences from this sample encode an identical CDR3 as well. The V gene is TRBV27, the J gene TRBJ1-5; TRBD1 might be the D (6 bases). This CDR3 spans 15 amino acids. CDR1 is MNHEY, CDR2 SMNVEV, per germline (reference sequence). With 3 bases removed from V and 2 bases from J, the gap between germline ends came to 11 bases. The CDR3 here is CASSLGRGGNQPQHF. The DNA of the CDR3 is TGTGCCAGCAGTTTGGGCAGGGGAGGCAATCAGCCCCAGCATTTT.

This chain uses TRBV2 with TRBJ2-3; D is ambiguous. The ends were cut back, 10 bases at V and 5 bases at J, with 13 bases in the middle. Germline CDR1 reads SNHLY; CDR2 reads FYNNEI. The CDR3 length is 12 residues. CDR3 DNA sequence: TGTGCCACAACCCTACAGAGAGATACGCAGTATTTT. Translation: CATTLQRDTQYF.

Only a few counts were recorded for this clone. The chain links TRBV4-3 to TRBJ2-2, with D maybe TRBD2 (5 bases). CDR1 LGHNA and CDR2 YSLEER come from the germline V gene. The CDR3 sequence is 13 residues long. The V end lost 4 bases, the J end lost 7 bases, and 10 bases lay between the germline ends. CDR3 nucleotide sequence: TGCGCCAGCAGCCCCGGGGTAGGCGGGGAGCTGTTTTTT. It translates to CASSPGVGGELFF.

The rearrangement links TRBV7-8 to TRBJ2-3; 10 nucleotides align to TRBD2. The V gene's germline CDR1 is SGHVS and CDR2 FQNEAQ. V dropped 5 bases and J dropped 3; count of bases not matched to a gene: 2. The CDR3 length is 14 residues. The CDR3 loop is CASSPSGRTDTQYF. DNA for the CDR3: TGTGCCAGCAGCCCTAGCGGGAGAACAGATACGCAGTATTTT.

This clone has only a few counts. The rearrangement uses TRBV6-1 and TRBJ1-5; a weak D match, TRBD1 (5 bases). Germline CDR1 and CDR2: MNHNS and SASEGT. V lost 1 base and J lost 10, with 17 bases in between. The CDR3 extends over 15 amino acids. This chain's CDR3 is CASSEGRGHPSPQHF. The CDR3 DNA is TGTGCCAGCAGTGAAGGGAGGGGCCACCCCTCACCCCAGCATTTT.

The chain joins TRBV7-8 to TRBJ2-7; 9 bases are a match to TRBD2. The CDR3 is 15 residues long. Germline V gene data show CDR1 as SGHVS and CDR2 as FQNEAQ. The ends lost 0 bases at V and 2 bases at J; junction bases unmatched: 2. The CDR3 region is CASSLAAGGTYEQYF. As DNA, the CDR3 is TGTGCCAGCAGCTTAGCCGCGGGAGGGACCTACGAGCAGTACTTC.

This chain uses TRBV27 with TRBJ2-5, with TRBD1 identical over 8 bases. The DNA matches TRBJ2-7 better at its end, which makes the J call doubtful. Germline values: CDR1 MNHEY, CDR2 SMNVEV (reference sequence). The length of the CDR3 is 15 residues. This chain's CDR3 is CASSHGQGAPYEQYF. Written as DNA, the CDR3 is TGTGCCAGCAGCCATGGGCAGGGGGCTCCGTACGAGCAGTACTTC.

CDR3 in amino acids: CASSSWTESSYNEQFF. In DNA form, the CDR3 reads TGTGCCAGCAGCTCCTGGACAGAAAGCTCCTACAATGAGCAGTTCTTC. The chain carries TRBV7-9 and TRBJ2-1, with a tentative D call TRBD1 (6 bases). The CDR3 runs to 16 residues. Germline V gene data show CDR1 as SEHNR and CDR2 as FQNEAQ (reference sequence). Between the trimmed V and J ends, which lost 4 bases and 0 bases, there was a span of 13 bases.

The chain has TRBV28 and TRBJ2-7; the match to TRBD2 covers 7 bases. The CDR3 runs to 13 residues. Losses at the gene ends were 6 bases for V and 3 bases for J; bases not matched to a gene: 5. CDR1 and CDR2 from the germline V gene are MDHEN and SYDVKM. Written as DNA, the CDR3 is TGTGCCAGCAGCCGGCCGGGGGGCTACGAGCAGTACTTC. Translation: CASSRPGGYEQYF.

The V gene is TRBV10-3, the J gene TRBJ1-1; a possible D gene is TRBD1 (5 bases). Germline V gene lookup returns CDR1 ENHRY and CDR2 SYGVKD. The CDR3 totals 15 residues. Trimming stripped 0 bases from V and 3 bases from J, with 11 bases between. Here the CDR3 reads CAISESPGGYTEAFF. The CDR3 DNA follows: TGTGCCATCAGTGAGTCGCCGGGGGGATACACTGAAGCTTTCTTT.

The chain employs TRBV5-6 and TRBJ1-1; no firm D call. Germline assignment: CDR1 SGHDT and CDR2 YYEEEE. V was clipped by 7 bases and J by 4 bases, with 20 bases between them. This CDR3 has 15 amino acids. CDR3 amino acids: CASPITRESSTEAFF. The CDR3 DNA is TGTGCCAGCCCAATAACGAGGGAATCCAGCACTGAAGCTTTCTTT.

V is TRBV19 and J is TRBJ2-2; a possible D gene is TRBD1 (6 bases). Germline V CDR1 and CDR2: LNHDA, SQIVND (reference sequence). Trimming took off 5 bases at V and 8 bases at J, with 12 bases between the two ends. CDR3 size: 13 residues. CDR3 loop: CASSQGGVGELFF. CDR3 in DNA: TGTGCCAGTAGTCAAGGGGGAGTGGGGGAGCTGTTTTTT.

V is TRBV14 and J is TRBJ1-2; possible D gene TRBD1, 6 bases. The V and J ends lost 2 bases and 3 bases respectively, with 7 bases between them. Germline V lookup: CDR1 SGHDN, CDR2 FVKESK. The CDR3 runs 13 residues. The CDR3 DNA reads TGTGCCAGCAGCCAACAGGGGTACTATGGCTACACCTTC. It is translated as CASSQQGYYGYTF.

The chain links TRBV28 to TRBJ2-3, with 11 nucleotides matching TRBD1. This CDR3 region has 14 residues. Germline V lookup: CDR1 MDHEN, CDR2 SYDVKM. V lost 10 bases and J lost 3; bases outside the gene matches: 6. CDR3 nucleotide sequence: TGTGCCACCCTCCGGGACAGGGGGACAGATACGCAGTATTTT. Encoded protein: CATLRDRGTDTQYF.